One sample yielded the 9 T cell receptor beta chains listed below, sequenced in a study of blood T cells in healthy people across ages. A J-beta primer mix and a sample-barcoded 5' primer were used in a second PCR of roughly 6 to 12 cycles. MiXCR, applied by TCRdb to the 5' RACE reads, yields one record per CDR3 protein. The table lists some 1.8 million distinct CDR3 sequences, roughly two fifths of them singletons. The sequenced sample consisted of blood. The source is a human donor in good health.

The chain links TRBV20-1 to TRBJ1-1, with D possibly matching TRBD1 (6 bases). Germline V gene lookup returns CDR1 DFQATT and CDR2 SNEGSKA (reference sequence). CDR3 size: 15 residues. V dropped 0 bases and J dropped 0 bases, with 11 bases sitting between them. The CDR3 loop is CSARDHRVLNTEAFF. CDR3 nucleotide sequence: TGCAGTGCTAGAGATCACAGGGTATTGAACACTGAAGCTTTCTTT.

The V call is TRBV24-1, the J call TRBJ2-3; TRBD2 matches at 9 bases. J gave up 1 base and V 5 bases, and 9 bases lay outside the gene matches. CDR1 is KGHDR, CDR2 SFDVKD, per germline. CDR3 length: 17 amino acids. The CDR3 loop reads CATSARWSGGRTDTQYF. The CDR3 DNA reads TGTGCCACCAGTGCCCGGTGGAGCGGGGGGCGCACAGATACGCAGTATTTT.

The rearrangement links TRBV28 to TRBJ1-1; a weak D match, TRBD1 (5 bases). CDR3 length: 13 residues. The V gene's germline CDR1 is MDHEN and CDR2 SYDVKM. The V gene lost 5 bases and the J gene lost 5 bases, with 12 bases spanning the gap. CDR3 nucleotides: TGTGCCAGCAGTATCCAGGGTCAAACTGAAGCTTTCTTT. It encodes CASSIQGQTEAFF. The whole variable domain, filled in from reference TRBV28 and TRBJ1-1, reads DVKVTQSSRYLVKRTGEKVFLECVQDMDHENMFWYRQDPGLGLRLIYFSYDVKMKEKGDIPEGYSVSREKKERFSLILESASTNQTSMYLCASSIQGQTEAFFGQGTRLTVV.

The chain uses TRBV28 and TRBJ1-2; D possibly corresponds to TRBD1 (5 bases). This CDR3 contains 18 residues. Trimming shortened V by 4 bases and J by 0 bases, and 21 bases separated the two germline ends. CDR1 and CDR2 (germline): MDHEN, SYDVKM. This chain's CDR3 is CASSSPSDSRPSNYGYTF. CDR3 in DNA: TGTGCCAGCAGTTCCCCCAGCGACAGCCGCCCGTCTAACTATGGCTACACCTTC.

The V and J genes are TRBV5-1 and TRBJ2-3, with 7 bases matching TRBD1. The CDR3 loop spans 16 amino acids. Germline V gene lookup returns CDR1 SGHRS and CDR2 YFSETQ. J lost 0 bases, V lost 6 bases, and 10 bases had no gene match. CDR3 sequence (DNA): TGCGCCAGCACGCGGACAGGCTCAGATAGCACAGATACGCAGTATTTT. As protein: CASTRTGSDSTDTQYF.

The rearrangement uses TRBV2 and TRBJ1-2; D is unresolved. Trimming removed 3 bases at V and 11 bases at J, with 10 bases between. The CDR3 is 11 residues long. Per the germline V gene, CDR1 is SNHLY and CDR2 is FYNNEI. CDR3 sequence: CASSDGRAYTF. DNA for the CDR3: TGTGCCAGCAGTGATGGACGGGCTTACACCTTC.

This chain uses TRBV7-2 with TRBJ1-1; D is unresolved. V gave up 1 base and J gave up 4 bases, with 13 bases separating them. The CDR3 runs to 15 residues. From germline, CDR1 is SGHTA and CDR2 FQGNSA. CDR3 sequence reads: CASSLVSRVFTEAFF. As DNA, the CDR3 is TGTGCCAGCAGCTTAGTTTCCAGAGTCTTCACTGAAGCTTTCTTT. The full variable domain, rest sourced from reference TRBV7-2 and TRBJ1-1, is GAGVSQSPSNKVTEKGKDVELRCDPISGHTALYWYRQSLGQGLEFLIYFQGNSAPDKSGLPSDRFSAERTGGSVSTLTIQRTQQEDSAVYLCASSLVSRVFTEAFFGQGTRLTVV.

This clonotype was counted between two and nine times. J is TRBJ2-5 and V is TRBV12-3 or TRBV12-4, with D possibly matching TRBD1 (6 bases). Near its end, the DNA agrees better with TRBJ2-1, so the J call may be wrong. The CDR3 covers 13 residues. The CDR3 DNA sequence: TGTGCCAGCAGTTTAGGGGGGCAAGAGACCCAGTTCTTC. Protein sequence: CASSLGGQETQFF.

The rearrangement uses TRBV9 and TRBJ1-6; tentative D call: TRBD1 (6 bases). The CDR3 totals 17 residues. Between the trimmed V and J ends, which lost 4 bases and 7 bases, there was a span of 21 bases. The germline V gene encodes CDR1 SGDLS and CDR2 YYNGEE. The CDR3: CASSPFSRQGLNSPLHF. CDR3 coding DNA: TGTGCCAGCAGCCCTTTTTCGCGTCAGGGGCTGAATTCACCCCTCCACTTT.